This TCR beta chain came from a study of blood T cell repertoires in COVID-19. Whole-study context: Samples came from the United States, Italy and Spain, spanning acute and convalescent COVID-19.

The table came from immunoSEQ multiplex PCR; TCRdb's copy has only in-frame clones and leaves some out. The sample includes about 310,000 clones, around 87% seen only once; the top ten take around 0.97%. J was trimmed by 1 base and V by 1 base; bases with no gene match: 8. Germline CDR1 is SGHRS and CDR2 is YFSETQ. This CDR3 has 18 amino acids. Recruited during active infection, patients (from Seattle) were subsequently followed longitudinally. The gene calls are TRBV5-1 and TRBJ1-1, with 12 bases aligning to TRBD1. Sequencing was carried out using peripheral blood. The receptor was derived from a woman aged 35 to 49 with COVID-19, enrolled during active disease. CDR3 nucleotide sequence: TGCGCCAGCAGCTTGAAGGCGGGACAGGGGGCGGCGAACACTGAAGCTTTCTTT. Residues: CASSLKAGQGAANTEAFF.